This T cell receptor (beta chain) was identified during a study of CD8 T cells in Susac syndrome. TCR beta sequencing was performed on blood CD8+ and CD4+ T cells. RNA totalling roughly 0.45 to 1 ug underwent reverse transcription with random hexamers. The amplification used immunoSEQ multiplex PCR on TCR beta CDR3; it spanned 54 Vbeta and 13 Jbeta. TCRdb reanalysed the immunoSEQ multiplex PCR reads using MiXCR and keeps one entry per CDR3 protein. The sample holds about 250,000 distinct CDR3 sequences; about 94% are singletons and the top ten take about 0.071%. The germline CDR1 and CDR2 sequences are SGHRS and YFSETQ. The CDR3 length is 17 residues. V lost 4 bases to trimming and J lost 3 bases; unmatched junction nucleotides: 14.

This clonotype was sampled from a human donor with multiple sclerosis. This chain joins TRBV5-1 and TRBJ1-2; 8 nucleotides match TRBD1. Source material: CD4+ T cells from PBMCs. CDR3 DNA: TGCGCCAGCAGCCCGGGGGACAGGCCTATTCTGGACTATGGCTACACCTTC. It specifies CASSPGDRPILDYGYTF.